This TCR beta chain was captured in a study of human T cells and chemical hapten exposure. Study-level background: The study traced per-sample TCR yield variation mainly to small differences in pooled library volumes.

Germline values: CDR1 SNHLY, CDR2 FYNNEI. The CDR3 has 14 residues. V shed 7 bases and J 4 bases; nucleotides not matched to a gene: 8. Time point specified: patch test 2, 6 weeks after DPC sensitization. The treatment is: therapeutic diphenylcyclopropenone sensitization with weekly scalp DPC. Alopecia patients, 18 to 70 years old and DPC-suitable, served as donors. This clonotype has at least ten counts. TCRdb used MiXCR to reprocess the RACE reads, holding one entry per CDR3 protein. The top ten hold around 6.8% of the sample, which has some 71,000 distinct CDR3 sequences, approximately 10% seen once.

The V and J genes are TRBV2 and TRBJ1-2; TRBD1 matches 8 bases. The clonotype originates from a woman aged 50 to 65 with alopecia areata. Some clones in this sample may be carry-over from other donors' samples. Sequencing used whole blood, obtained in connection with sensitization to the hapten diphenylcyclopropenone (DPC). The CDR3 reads CASIPTGATYGYTF. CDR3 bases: TGTGCCAGCATTCCGACAGGGGCGACCTATGGCTACACCTTC.